This paragraph reports one TCR beta chain. Antigen specificity is unknown. J was trimmed by 8 bases and V by 7 bases; bases with no gene match: 12. The CDR3 sequence is 14 residues long. CDR1 and CDR2 from the germline V gene are SQVTM and ANQGSEA. cDNA serving as the sequencing template came from extracted, reverse transcribed RNA. TCRdb keeps only in-frame clones here, not all; method: immunoSEQ multiplex PCR. The sample shows under 200,000 clones, roughly 60% of them seen only once. This sample is drawn from a study of CD8+ T cells in alopecia areata. The treatment was: oral pan-JAK inhibitor, 5-10 mg twice daily. Study-level points and caveats: Mice gave a clearer picture of TCR sharing than patients did, possibly for HLA-related reasons.

This TCR derives from a human donor with alopecia areata. The V and J genes are TRBV29-1 and TRBJ1-2; 11 positions match TRBD1. The sequencing used CD4+ T cells sorted from blood, collected at week 24, from a patient treated with tofacitinib. Here the CDR3 DNA reads TGCAGCGCTATCCCCGGACAGGGGGCTCGCGGCTACACCTTC. Protein: CSAIPGQGARGYTF.